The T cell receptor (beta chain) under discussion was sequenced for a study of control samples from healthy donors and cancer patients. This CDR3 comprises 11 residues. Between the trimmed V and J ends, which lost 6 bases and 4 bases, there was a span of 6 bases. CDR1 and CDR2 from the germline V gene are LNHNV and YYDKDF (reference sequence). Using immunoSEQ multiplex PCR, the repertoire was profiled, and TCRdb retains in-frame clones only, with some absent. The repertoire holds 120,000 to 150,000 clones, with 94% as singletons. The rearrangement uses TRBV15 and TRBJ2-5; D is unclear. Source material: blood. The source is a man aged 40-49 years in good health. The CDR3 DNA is TGTGCCACCAGGAAACGAGAGACCCAGTACTTC. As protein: CATRKRETQYF.